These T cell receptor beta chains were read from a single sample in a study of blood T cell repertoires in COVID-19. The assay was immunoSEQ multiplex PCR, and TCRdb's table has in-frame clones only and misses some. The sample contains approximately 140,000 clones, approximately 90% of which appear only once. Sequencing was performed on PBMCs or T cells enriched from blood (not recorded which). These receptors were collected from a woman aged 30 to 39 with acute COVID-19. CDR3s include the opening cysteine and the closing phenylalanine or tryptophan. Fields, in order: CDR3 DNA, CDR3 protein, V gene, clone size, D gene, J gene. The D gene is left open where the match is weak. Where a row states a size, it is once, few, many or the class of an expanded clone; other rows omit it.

DNA: TGTGCCAGTAGTATAATAGCGGGACACGCGAACACTGAAGCTTTCTTT
CDR3: CASSIIAGHANTEAFF
V: TRBV19
size: -
D: -
J: TRBJ1-1

DNA: TGTGCCAGTAGTGGCGGTTCCGACTCTGGGGCCAACGTCCTGACTTTC
CDR3: CASSGGSDSGANVLTF
V: TRBV19
size: -
D: -
J: TRBJ2-6

DNA: TGTGCCAGCAGTTTAAGGTCAGGTTCAGATACGCAGTATTTT
CDR3: CASSLRSGSDTQYF
V: TRBV27
size: -
D: -
J: TRBJ2-3

DNA: TGTGCCAGCAGCTTAGCGCAAACAGAAGAAGCTTTCTTT
CDR3: CASSLAQTEEAFF
V: TRBV7-9
size: -
D: -
J: TRBJ1-1

DNA: TGTGCCAGCAGCGCGGGACTAGGAGGGGCAGATACGCAGTATTTT
CDR3: CASSAGLGGADTQYF
V: TRBV7-2
size: -
D: TRBD2
J: TRBJ2-3

DNA: TGTGCCTGGAGTCGGTCGCTGATCAATGAGCAGTTCTTC
CDR3: CAWSRSLINEQFF
V: TRBV30
size: -
D: -
J: TRBJ2-1

DNA: TGTGCCAGCAGTTACGCGGGAGGCGAAAACACCATATATTTT
CDR3: CASSYAGGENTIYF
V: TRBV6-2/TRBV6-3
size: -
D: -
J: TRBJ1-3

DNA: TGTGCCAGCAGCCAATTAGCGGGACAAGAGACCCAGTACTTC
CDR3: CASSQLAGQETQYF
V: TRBV4-2
size: -
D: TRBD2
J: TRBJ2-5

DNA: TGTGCCAGCACGGGGACAGGGGAGAAGGGAGAAAAACTGTTTTTT
CDR3: CASTGTGEKGEKLFF
V: TRBV9
size: few
D: TRBD1
J: TRBJ1-4

DNA: TGTGCCATCAGTGACTGGACAGGGGGCAGTGGAAACACCATATATTTT
CDR3: CAISDWTGGSGNTIYF
V: TRBV10-3
size: -
D: TRBD1
J: TRBJ1-3

DNA: TGCAGCGTTCCCGGGACTCTCATGGGAACCTACAATGAGCAGTTCTTC
CDR3: CSVPGTLMGTYNEQFF
V: TRBV29-1
size: -
D: -
J: TRBJ2-1

DNA: TGTGCCAGCAGCGTAGTTGGGGGAGGTAGCACAGATACGCAGTATTTT
CDR3: CASSVVGGGSTDTQYF
V: TRBV9
size: -
D: -
J: TRBJ2-3

DNA: TGTGCCAGCAGTTACGGCGGAACGGAGTGGTCTCGGCCCCTCCACTTT
CDR3: CASSYGGTEWSRPLHF
V: TRBV6-6
size: -
D: -
J: TRBJ1-6

DNA: TGCGCCAGCAGTCCCCCCGGGACAGAGGGATACAATGAGCAGTTCTTC
CDR3: CASSPPGTEGYNEQFF
V: TRBV5-1
size: -
D: TRBD1
J: TRBJ2-1

DNA: TGTGCCAGCAGTTACTCGAGGCGGGAGGACTACGAGCAGTACTTC
CDR3: CASSYSRREDYEQYF
V: TRBV6-5
size: -
D: TRBD2
J: TRBJ2-7

DNA: TGCGCCAGCAGCACAAGTCCCCCGGGTGGCGAACTCTACAATGAGCAGTTCTTC
CDR3: CASSTSPPGGELYNEQFF
V: TRBV4-1
size: -
D: -
J: TRBJ2-1

DNA: TGTGCCAGTAGTACGATACTAGCGGGGCCTTACGAGCAGTACTTC
CDR3: CASSTILAGPYEQYF
V: TRBV19
size: -
D: TRBD2
J: TRBJ2-7

DNA: TGTGCCAGCACCCTGGGGGGTCATCAGCCCCAGCATTTT
CDR3: CASTLGGHQPQHF
V: TRBV28
size: -
D: -
J: TRBJ1-5

DNA: TGCAGCGTTCTTGGACTAGCAATCAATGAGCAGTTCTTC
CDR3: CSVLGLAINEQFF
V: TRBV29-1
size: -
D: TRBD2
J: TRBJ2-1

DNA: TGCAGTGCTAGTTTGCGGAACACAGATACGCAGTATTTT
CDR3: CSASLRNTDTQYF
V: TRBV20-1
size: few
D: -
J: TRBJ2-3

DNA: TGCAGCGGAGTGGGGGGGAATGAAAAACTGTTTTTT
CDR3: CSGVGGNEKLFF
V: TRBV29-1
size: -
D: -
J: TRBJ1-4

DNA: TGTGCTAGCAGCTTAATGACGGGAGTGTTGGAGACCCAGTACTTC
CDR3: CASSLMTGVLETQYF
V: TRBV7-7
size: -
D: -
J: TRBJ2-5

DNA: TGTGCCAGCAGTTTTGAGCAACGGGGTGAAAAACTGTTTTTT
CDR3: CASSFEQRGEKLFF
V: TRBV27
size: -
D: -
J: TRBJ1-4

DNA: TGTGCCTTGGGGTCGGGATCATTCATAAGCACAGATACGCAGTATTTT
CDR3: CALGSGSFISTDTQYF
V: TRBV30
size: -
D: -
J: TRBJ2-3

DNA: TGTGCCAGCAGTTTCGGGGGAACGAACACTGAAGCTTTCTTT
CDR3: CASSFGGTNTEAFF
V: TRBV6-5
size: -
D: -
J: TRBJ1-1

DNA: TGCGCCAGCAGCCAAGAGGGGAGAGAAAGGACAGATACGCAGTATTTT
CDR3: CASSQEGRERTDTQYF
V: TRBV4-3
size: -
D: -
J: TRBJ2-3

DNA: TGTGCCAGCTCTTACAGTGCAACTAATGAAAAACTGTTTTTT
CDR3: CASSYSATNEKLFF
V: TRBV18
size: -
D: -
J: TRBJ1-4

DNA: TGTGCCAGCTCATCTGGTTGGAAGGGGGACACCATATATTTT
CDR3: CASSSGWKGDTIYF
V: TRBV18
size: once
D: -
J: TRBJ1-3

DNA: TGTGCCAGCTCACCCCCCGGGAGGTATGAAAAACTGTTTTTT
CDR3: CASSPPGRYEKLFF
V: TRBV18
size: -
D: -
J: TRBJ1-4

DNA: TGTGCCACCAGTGATTCCGAGACTAGATCCTACAATGAGCAGTTCTTC
CDR3: CATSDSETRSYNEQFF
V: TRBV24-1
size: -
D: -
J: TRBJ2-1

DNA: TGTGCCAGTAGTATACTACTTGCAGGGCCCCACAATCAGCCCCAGCATTTT
CDR3: CASSILLAGPHNQPQHF
V: TRBV19
size: -
D: -
J: TRBJ1-5

DNA: TGTGCCAGCAGCTTGGGACTAGCGGGGGGAGATATAGATACGCAGTATTTT
CDR3: CASSLGLAGGDIDTQYF
V: TRBV5-4
size: -
D: TRBD2
J: TRBJ2-3

DNA: TGTGCCAGCAGCCAAAGGGGGAGCTCCTACAATGAGCAGTTCTTC
CDR3: CASSQRGSSYNEQFF
V: TRBV3-1/TRBV3-2
size: -
D: -
J: TRBJ2-1

DNA: TGTGCCAGCCGGGACGGCGGGAGGGCCGCAGATACGCAGTATTTT
CDR3: CASRDGGRAADTQYF
V: TRBV28
size: -
D: TRBD2
J: TRBJ2-3

DNA: TGTGCCAGCAGTCCTCGACTACCTAATGAGCAGTTCTTC
CDR3: CASSPRLPNEQFF
V: TRBV28
size: -
D: -
J: TRBJ2-1

DNA: TGTGCCAGTAGCAGGGGGCAGGCCGGGGAGCTGTTTTTT
CDR3: CASSRGQAGELFF
V: TRBV19
size: once
D: TRBD1
J: TRBJ2-2

DNA: TGTGCCACCAGTGATGCGACAGGGTACCAAGAGACCCAGTACTTC
CDR3: CATSDATGYQETQYF
V: TRBV24-1
size: -
D: TRBD1
J: TRBJ2-5

DNA: TGTGCCAGCAGCGGGGATGGACCGGTCGAATATGGCTACACCTTC
CDR3: CASSGDGPVEYGYTF
V: TRBV2
size: -
D: -
J: TRBJ1-2